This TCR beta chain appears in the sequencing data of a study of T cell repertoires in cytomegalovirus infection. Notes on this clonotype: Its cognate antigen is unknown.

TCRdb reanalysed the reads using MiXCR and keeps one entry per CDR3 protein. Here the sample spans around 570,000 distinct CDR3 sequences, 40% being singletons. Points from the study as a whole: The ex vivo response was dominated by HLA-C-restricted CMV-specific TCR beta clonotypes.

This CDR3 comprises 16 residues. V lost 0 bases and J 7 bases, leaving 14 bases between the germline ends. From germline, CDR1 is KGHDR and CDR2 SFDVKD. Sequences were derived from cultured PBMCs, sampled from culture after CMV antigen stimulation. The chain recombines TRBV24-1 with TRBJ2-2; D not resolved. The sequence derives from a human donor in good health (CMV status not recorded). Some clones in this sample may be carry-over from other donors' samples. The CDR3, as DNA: TGTGCCACCAGTGATTTGATCGGCCCTGGTGGCGGGGAGCTGTTTTTT. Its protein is CATSDLIGPGGGELFF.